This entry lists 26 T cell receptor beta chains sequenced from one sample in a study. TCRdb itself ran the RT-PCR reads through MiXCR, one entry per CDR3 protein. This table holds about 700,000 distinct CDR3 sequences, 12% to 15% found once. The sequenced sample was memory CD4+ T cells from blood. The receptors were gathered from a female donor in good health, serving as a healthy control.

This clonotype was seen ten or more times. This sequence joins TRBV15 and TRBJ2-7; 15 bases map to TRBD2. The CDR3 is made up of 16 amino acids. Germline CDR1 is LNHNV and CDR2 is YYDKDF (reference sequence). J lost 5 bases, V lost 3 bases, and 5 bases had no gene match. The CDR3 DNA reads as TGTGCCACCAGCAGGGGACTAGCGGGAGGTAACGACGAGCAGTACTTC. This gives the protein CATSRGLAGGNDEQYF. Variable domain in full (rest from reference TRBV15 and TRBJ2-7): DAMVIQNPRYQVTQFGKPVTLSCSQTLNHNVMYWYQQKSSQAPKLLFHYYDKDFNNEADTPDNFQSRRPNTSFCFLDIRSPGLGDTAMYLCATSRGLAGGNDEQYFGPGTRLTVT.

This clonotype was observed at least ten times. This chain connects TRBV24-1 to TRBJ2-7; 9 nucleotides align to TRBD1. Per the germline V gene, CDR1 is KGHDR and CDR2 is SFDVKD. J lost 5 bases, V lost 4 bases, and 8 bases had no gene match. This CDR3 has 15 amino acids. CDR3 in amino acids: CATSDPSGTGNEQYF. Written as DNA, the CDR3 is TGTGCCACCAGTGACCCTTCCGGGACAGGGAACGAGCAGTACTTC.

This clonotype was counted at least ten times. This chain joins TRBV12-3 or TRBV12-4 and TRBJ2-7, with D possibly TRBD2 on 5 matching bases. V was trimmed by 3 bases and J by 7 bases, leaving 16 bases between them. This CDR3 comprises 14 residues. The CDR3 protein is CASSFGGLRGEQYF. The CDR3 DNA reads as TGTGCCAGCAGTTTTGGCGGGCTCCGCGGGGAGCAGTACTTC.

This clonotype was counted between two and nine times. The chain employs TRBV18 and TRBJ2-7, with D hard to call. Trimming took off 6 bases at V and 6 bases at J, with 12 bases between the two ends. This CDR3 is 12 amino acids long. Looked up from germline, CDR1 is KGHSH and CDR2 is LQKENI. CDR3: CASSPGDREQYF. The CDR3 DNA reads as TGTGCCAGCTCTCCCGGCGACCGCGAGCAGTACTTC.

In its sample, this clonotype was seen a few times. The V gene is TRBV20-1, the J gene TRBJ2-3, with 8 bases lining up with TRBD2. From germline, CDR1 is DFQATT and CDR2 SNEGSKA (reference sequence). The CDR3 has 16 amino acids. V gave up 5 bases and J gave up 3 bases; unmatched junction bases: 13. The CDR3 DNA is TGCAGTGCTGAGGGGGAGCGGGAGATCTGGACAGATACGCAGTATTTT. Translation: CSAEGEREIWTDTQYF.

CDR3 region: CASSETVQGNEQFF. CDR3 bases: TGTGCCAGCAGCGAAACGGTACAGGGCAATGAGCAGTTCTTC. V gene TRBV9 combines with J gene TRBJ2-1; D perhaps matches TRBD1 (6 bases). The CDR3 sequence is 14 residues long. The V gene lost 3 bases and the J gene lost 6 bases, with 13 bases spanning the gap. Germline CDR1 SGDLS, CDR2 YYNGEE.

On this clonotype: An end of the junction does not agree with germline; a read error may underlie this. The genes are TRBV12-3 or TRBV12-4 and TRBJ2-7, with D hard to call. The CDR3 extends over 13 amino acids. CDR3 in amino acids: CASSLVVSNEQYF. Here the CDR3 DNA reads TGTGCCAGCAGTTTAGTTGTCTCCAACGAGCAGTACTTC.

The chain has TRBV19 and TRBJ2-1; D is possibly TRBD1 (5 bases). The CDR3 sequence is 14 residues long. V was clipped by 5 bases and J by 7 bases, with 15 bases between them. Germline V gene sequence: CDR1 LNHDA, CDR2 SQIVND (reference sequence). The CDR3 loop is CASSPSRTLNEQFF. In nucleotides, the CDR3 is TGTGCCAGTAGTCCCTCCAGGACATTGAATGAGCAGTTCTTC.

At least ten counts were recorded for this clonotype. The chain joins TRBV10-3 to TRBJ2-7; TRBD2 agrees at 11 bases. The germline gives CDR1 ENHRY, CDR2 SYGVKD. V lost 10 bases to trimming and J lost 1 base; unmatched junction nucleotides: 6. This CDR3 is built from 14 residues. The CDR3 protein is CATSGTSGSYEQYF. The CDR3 DNA sequence: TGTGCCACCTCCGGGACTAGCGGTTCCTACGAGCAGTACTTC.

The CDR3, as DNA: TGCAGCGTTGATCCTTCAGGAACCGGGGAGCTGTTTTTT. Translated: CSVDPSGTGELFF. The chain couples TRBV29-1 to TRBJ2-2, with D hard to call. The CDR3 spans 13 residues. Germline loops: CDR1 SQVTM, CDR2 ANQGSEA. Trimming removed 3 bases from V and 5 bases from J, with 10 bases in between.

The chain carries TRBV6-5 and TRBJ1-2; D may be TRBD1 (5 bases). V lost 6 bases, J lost 4 bases, and 15 bases lay in between. The CDR3 sequence is 14 residues long. Germline V gene data show CDR1 as MNHEY and CDR2 as SVGAGI. CDR3 DNA sequence: TGTGCCAGCAGCGATTCCGGGACTTTCTATGGCTACACCTTC. Encoded protein: CASSDSGTFYGYTF.

The rearrangement joins TRBV15 to TRBJ2-2, with no clear D. The CDR3 loop spans 16 amino acids. V lost 0 bases, J lost 0 bases, and 8 bases lay in between. Germline CDR1 is LNHNV and CDR2 is YYDKDF (reference sequence). The CDR3 reads CATSRDSLANTGELFF. DNA for the CDR3: TGTGCCACCAGCAGAGACTCTTTAGCGAACACCGGGGAGCTGTTTTTT.

V and J are TRBV7-2 and TRBJ2-3; 8 positions match TRBD1. This CDR3 is 16 amino acids long. Trimming cost V 5 bases and J 1 base; bases outside gene matches: 8. Germline values: CDR1 SGHTA, CDR2 FQGNSA. The CDR3 region is CASSLQPGGGTDTQYF. The CDR3 nucleotides are TGTGCCAGCAGCCTGCAACCAGGGGGCGGCACAGATACGCAGTATTTT.

The chain employs TRBV5-5 and TRBJ2-7, with 10 bases lining up with TRBD1. V lost 4 bases to trimming and J lost 2 bases; unmatched junction nucleotides: 9. Looked up from germline, CDR1 is SGHKS and CDR2 is YYEKEE (reference sequence). CDR3 length: 16 amino acids. The CDR3 nucleotides read TGTGCCAGCAGCACATCCGGGGACAGGGGAACCTACGAGCAGTACTTC. It translates to CASSTSGDRGTYEQYF.

The chain employs TRBV10-2 and TRBJ1-1; 10 nucleotides line up with TRBD1. CDR3 length equals 16 residues. The germline V gene encodes CDR1 WSHSY and CDR2 SAAADI. Trimming took 2 bases from V and 12 from J; bases not matched to a gene: 15. CDR3 region: CASSEQGYGDRGSPFF. In DNA form, the CDR3 reads TGCGCCAGCAGTGAGCAGGGTTACGGGGACAGGGGAAGTCCTTTCTTT.

The CDR3 DNA reads TGTGCCAGCAGTGACACAGCGGTAGTAGGCAATCAGCCCCAGCATTTT. Its protein is CASSDTAVVGNQPQHF. The chain is built from TRBV2 and TRBJ1-5, with D uncertain. This CDR3 comprises 16 residues. Germline V lookup: CDR1 SNHLY, CDR2 FYNNEI. The ends were cut back, 3 bases at V and 2 bases at J, with 14 bases in the middle. The full variable domain, rest sourced from reference TRBV2 and TRBJ1-5, is EPEVTQTPSHQVTQMGQEVILRCVPISNHLYFYWYRQILGQKVEFLVSFYNNEISEKSEIFDDQFSVERPDGSNFTLKIRSTKLEDSAMYFCASSDTAVVGNQPQHFGDGTRLSIL.

The V call is TRBV10-2, the J call TRBJ2-2, with D uncertain. Looked up from germline, CDR1 is WSHSY and CDR2 is SAAADI. V lost 5 bases and J 2 bases, leaving 9 bases between the germline ends. There are 14 residues in the CDR3. Here the CDR3 reads CASSLVKNTGELFF. The CDR3 nucleotides read TGCGCCAGCAGTCTAGTGAAAAACACCGGGGAGCTGTTTTTT.

This clonotype was detected a few times. J is TRBJ2-7 and V is TRBV7-2; TRBD2 might be the D (6 bases). Germline values: CDR1 SGHTA, CDR2 FQGNSA. The CDR3 runs 14 residues. V lost 5 bases and J lost 9, with 20 bases in between. The CDR3 loop reads CASSAWGRPEGQYF. The CDR3 nucleotides are TGTGCCAGCAGCGCATGGGGTCGCCCGGAGGGGCAGTACTTC.

This clonotype has more than one count but fewer than ten. V usage is TRBV7-2 and J usage is TRBJ1-1; D is perhaps TRBD1 (6 bases). The germline CDR1 and CDR2 sequences are SGHTA and FQGNSA. Trimming took off 5 bases at V and 4 bases at J, with 23 bases between the two ends. The CDR3 consists of 17 residues. The CDR3 coding sequence is TGTGCCAGCAGCCCGTCCGGGGGGCCCCGCCTGGGCACTGAAGCTTTCTTT. Translating gives CASSPSGGPRLGTEAFF.

This clonotype was found many times. This sequence joins TRBV6-4 and TRBJ2-3; D might be TRBD1 (6 bases). Trimming cost V 0 bases and J 2 bases, with 12 bases left between them. Germline V gene lookup returns CDR1 MRHNA and CDR2 SNTAGT. The CDR3 is made up of 16 amino acids. CDR3 loop: CASSDSGTPNTDTQYF. Written as DNA, the CDR3 is TGTGCCAGCAGTGACTCCGGGACACCTAACACAGATACGCAGTATTTT.

This clonotype was seen many times. The chain recombines TRBV5-1 with TRBJ2-5, with TRBD2 matching 10 bases. The V segment lost 4 bases and the J segment 3 bases; nucleotides outside the gene matches: 3. Germline loops: CDR1 SGHRS, CDR2 YFSETQ. CDR3 length: 14 amino acids. CDR3 sequence reads: CASSRGLAEETQYF. DNA for the CDR3: TGCGCCAGCAGCCGTGGACTAGCGGAAGAGACCCAGTACTTC.

The chain joins TRBV3-1 to TRBJ1-1; no definite D call. The V and J ends lost 4 bases and 8 bases respectively, with 14 bases between them. This CDR3 spans 13 amino acids. From germline, CDR1 is LGHDT and CDR2 YNNKEL (reference sequence). CDR3 bases: TGTGCCAGCAGCCGTTCCCCATCTCCAGAAGCTTTCTTT. Amino acid sequence: CASSRSPSPEAFF. Drawing the rest from reference TRBV3-1 and TRBJ1-1, the complete variable domain is DTAVSQTPKYLVTQMGNDKSIKCEQNLGHDTMYWYKQDSKKFLKIMFSYNNKELIINETVPNRFSPKSPDKAHLNLHINSLELGDSAVYFCASSRSPSPEAFFGQGTRLTVV.

This clonotype was picked up many times. Here the CDR3 reads CASSEGRYGYTF. As DNA, the CDR3 is TGCGCCAGCAGCGAGGGGCGGTATGGCTACACCTTC. The chain has TRBV5-1 and TRBJ1-2, with D possibly being TRBD1 (5 bases). Germline V gene sequence: CDR1 SGHRS, CDR2 YFSETQ. V lost 4 bases, J lost 5 bases, and 9 bases lay in between. The CDR3 runs to 12 residues.

The chain carries TRBV9 and TRBJ2-3; 9 bases fit TRBD1. Trimming at V came to 0 bases and at J to 5 bases, leaving 13 bases not matched to a gene. Germline CDR1 SGDLS, CDR2 YYNGEE. This CDR3 contains 18 residues. CDR3 protein: CASSVGGDRASWRDTQYF. Written as DNA, the CDR3 is TGTGCCAGCAGCGTAGGAGGGGACAGGGCTTCCTGGAGAGATACGCAGTATTTT.

In this sample, this clonotype turned up many times. This sequence joins TRBV5-1 and TRBJ2-3, with 11 bases fitting TRBD2. The V gene end was trimmed by 5 bases and the J gene end by 5 bases; junction bases not matched to a gene: 4. Looked up from germline, CDR1 is SGHRS and CDR2 is YFSETQ. The CDR3 sequence is 14 residues long. DNA for the CDR3: TGCGCCAGCAGTTCCGGGACTAGCGGAGATACGCAGTATTTT. The encoded protein is CASSSGTSGDTQYF.

This clonotype was observed a few times. The rearrangement joins TRBV27 to TRBJ2-7; D is uncertain. V was pared by 5 bases and J by 0 bases, with 23 bases between. The CDR3 has 18 amino acids. CDR1 and CDR2 (germline): MNHEY, SMNVEV (reference sequence). CDR3 loop: CASSPSGRAGLISYEQYF. The DNA of the CDR3 is TGTGCCAGCAGTCCTTCGGGTCGTGCAGGCCTTATCTCCTACGAGCAGTACTTC.